The entry below gives a single T cell receptor (beta chain) sequence along with its context. T cells were sequenced at a targeted depth of 1 in 200,000 to 1 in 1 million. Assay used: immunoSEQ multiplex PCR; TCRdb lists only in-frame clones, some missing. This sample has about 130,000 clones; approximately 83% occur once, and the top ten carry roughly 1.9%. The sample originates from a study of cytotoxic CD8 clonotypes in ibrutinib-treated CLL. Across the whole study: Average yields of approximately 260,000 productive templates and 80,000 to 100,000 productive rearrangements characterized the samples.

Source: PBMCs, taken after 24 months of ibrutinib treatment. The sequence derives from a human donor with chronic lymphocytic leukemia.

In DNA form, the CDR3 reads TGTGCCAGCAGTGAAGCTCTCGGCCTAGCGGGAGTAGGGCAGTTCTTC. Its translation: CASSEALGLAGVGQFF. V gene TRBV2 combines with J gene TRBJ2-1; 10 bases agree with TRBD2. Germline-derived CDR1 and CDR2 are SNHLY and FYNNEI. The V gene end was trimmed by 0 bases and the J gene end by 12 bases; junction bases not matched to a gene: 11. CDR3 length equals 16 residues.